Presented here are 14 T cell receptor beta chains from one specimen sequenced in a study of blood T cell repertoires in COVID-19. The table came from immunoSEQ multiplex PCR; TCRdb's copy has only in-frame clones and leaves some out. The sample lists more than 70,000 clones; approximately 90% were seen once. Sequencing was performed on peripheral blood. The receptors originated from a woman in her late teens or twenties with acute or convalescent COVID-19.

J is TRBJ1-1 and V is TRBV5-1; D unclear. The CDR3 contains 15 residues. Trimming stripped 1 base from V and 0 bases from J, with 10 bases between. CDR1 is SGHRS, CDR2 YFSETQ, per germline. The CDR3 nucleotides read TGCGCCAGCAGCTTGTCAGGAACAATGAACACTGAAGCTTTCTTT. Translation: CASSLSGTMNTEAFF.

This clone was counted once. This chain links TRBV27 with TRBJ2-1; weak D call: TRBD2 (5 bases). CDR1 MNHEY and CDR2 SMNVEV come from the germline V gene (reference sequence). Trimming removed 6 bases from V and 2 bases from J, with 5 bases in between. There are 12 residues in the CDR3. CDR3: CASREAYNEQFF. The CDR3 DNA reads as TGTGCCAGCAGGGAGGCCTACAATGAGCAGTTCTTC.

The chain employs TRBV12-5 and TRBJ2-1; 9 nucleotides agree with TRBD1. The length of the CDR3 is 15 residues. Germline-derived CDR1 and CDR2 are LGHNT and FRNRAP. With V trimmed by 1 base and J by 2 bases, 0 bases remained unmatched. For the CDR3, the DNA is TGTGCTAGTGGTTTGGACAGGGGGCCCTACAATGAGCAGTTCTTC. It codes for CASGLDRGPYNEQFF.

The CDR3 region is CSASIASPTVYNEQFF. Here the CDR3 DNA reads TGCAGTGCTAGTATAGCCAGCCCGACAGTATACAATGAGCAGTTCTTC. This chain joins TRBV20-1 and TRBJ2-1, with D perhaps matching TRBD1 (5 bases). V shed 3 bases and J shed 4 bases, with 19 bases lying between them. The CDR3 has 16 amino acids. Germline assignment: CDR1 DFQATT and CDR2 SNEGSKA (reference sequence).

The chain couples TRBV6-6 to TRBJ1-6; D may be TRBD1 (6 bases). From germline, CDR1 is MNHNY and CDR2 SVGAGI (reference sequence). This CDR3 contains 15 residues. V lost 0 bases to trimming and J lost 6 bases, with 9 bases between them. CDR3 nucleotides: TGTGCCAGCAGTTACTCAGGGGGTACTAATTCACCCCTCCACTTT. Translation: CASSYSGGTNSPLHF.

J is TRBJ1-6 and V is TRBV6-2 or TRBV6-3; 10 nucleotides align to TRBD1. V dropped 6 bases and J dropped 9; count of bases not matched to a gene: 8. The germline gives CDR1 MNHEY, CDR2 SVGEGT. This CDR3 region has 15 residues. CDR3: CASSPKGQGISPLHF. The CDR3 DNA reads as TGTGCCAGCAGCCCCAAGGGACAGGGGATTTCACCCCTCCACTTT.

The chain uses TRBV5-1 and TRBJ1-2, with 9 bases that match TRBD1. Germline values: CDR1 SGHRS, CDR2 YFSETQ. The length of the CDR3 is 15 residues. The J segment lost 2 bases and the V segment lost 0 bases, leaving 2 bases of the junction unmatched. This CDR3 reads CASSLGTGVNYGYTF. The CDR3 bases are TGCGCCAGCAGCTTGGGGACAGGGGTAAACTATGGCTACACCTTC.

This chain connects TRBV4-1 to TRBJ1-6; D perhaps matches TRBD1 (6 bases). Trimming stripped 0 bases from V and 2 bases from J, with 8 bases between. This CDR3 comprises 16 residues. Germline assignment: CDR1 MGHRA and CDR2 YSYEKL. This chain's CDR3 is CASSQEGQPYNSPLHF. CDR3 DNA: TGCGCCAGCAGCCAAGAAGGACAGCCCTATAATTCACCCCTCCACTTT.

The V gene is TRBV30, the J gene TRBJ1-1; 8 bases line up with TRBD1. With V trimmed by 1 base and J by 5 bases, 6 bases remained unmatched. CDR1 is GTSNPN, CDR2 SVGIG, per germline (reference sequence). This CDR3 region has 14 residues. This chain's CDR3 is CAWSGWTGRTEAFF. CDR3 DNA sequence: TGTGCCTGGAGTGGGTGGACAGGGCGAACTGAAGCTTTCTTT. The full variable domain, its missing parts supplied by reference TRBV30 and TRBJ1-1, is SQTIHQWPATLVQPVGSPLSLECTVEGTSNPNLYWYRQAAGRGLQLLFYSVGIGQISSEVPQNLSASRPQDRQFILSSKKLLLSDSGFYLCAWSGWTGRTEAFFGQGTRLTVV.

This clone has only a few counts. The chain is built from TRBV30 and TRBJ2-2; D may be TRBD2 (5 bases). Germline lookup yields CDR1 GTSNPN and CDR2 SVGIG (reference sequence). V dropped 3 bases and J dropped 9 bases, with 8 bases sitting between them. The CDR3 consists of 11 residues. CDR3 in amino acids: CAWRAERELFF. In DNA form, the CDR3 reads TGTGCCTGGAGAGCGGAGCGGGAGCTGTTTTTT.

This chain joins TRBV29-1 and TRBJ2-1; tentative D call: TRBD2 (5 bases). Trimming pared 4 bases from V and 0 bases from J, leaving 13 bases between. This CDR3 comprises 15 residues. Germline V gene sequence: CDR1 SQVTM, CDR2 ANQGSEA. CDR3 in amino acids: CSVAPEAGSYNEQFF. The CDR3 DNA reads as TGCAGCGTTGCGCCGGAGGCAGGCTCCTACAATGAGCAGTTCTTC.

The V call is TRBV5-1, the J call TRBJ1-1; TRBD1 aligns across 7 bases. Germline trimming cut 4 bases from V and 0 bases from J; bases unmatched to any gene: 3. Germline V gene sequence: CDR1 SGHRS, CDR2 YFSETQ. The CDR3 covers 14 residues. The CDR3 region has the DNA TGCGCCAGCAGCCAACAGGGGTTGAACACTGAAGCTTTCTTT. As protein: CASSQQGLNTEAFF.

The chain carries TRBV28 and TRBJ2-7; 8 nucleotides match TRBD2. CDR1 is MDHEN, CDR2 SYDVKM, per germline. V lost 5 bases to trimming and J lost 0 bases; unmatched junction nucleotides: 6. The CDR3 has 15 residues. The DNA for the CDR3 is TGTGCCAGCAGTCCTCCGGGGGGGAGCTCCTACGAGCAGTACTTC. This translates into CASSPPGGSSYEQYF.

The chain joins TRBV5-1 to TRBJ2-2, with 13 nucleotides matching TRBD2. CDR3 size: 18 residues. V was clipped by 3 bases and J by 2 bases; unmatched bases: 7. Germline V gene lookup returns CDR1 SGHRS and CDR2 YFSETQ. The CDR3 spells CASSSGLAGALNTGELFF. CDR3 DNA: TGCGCCAGCAGCTCCGGACTAGCGGGAGCGTTAAACACCGGGGAGCTGTTTTTT.